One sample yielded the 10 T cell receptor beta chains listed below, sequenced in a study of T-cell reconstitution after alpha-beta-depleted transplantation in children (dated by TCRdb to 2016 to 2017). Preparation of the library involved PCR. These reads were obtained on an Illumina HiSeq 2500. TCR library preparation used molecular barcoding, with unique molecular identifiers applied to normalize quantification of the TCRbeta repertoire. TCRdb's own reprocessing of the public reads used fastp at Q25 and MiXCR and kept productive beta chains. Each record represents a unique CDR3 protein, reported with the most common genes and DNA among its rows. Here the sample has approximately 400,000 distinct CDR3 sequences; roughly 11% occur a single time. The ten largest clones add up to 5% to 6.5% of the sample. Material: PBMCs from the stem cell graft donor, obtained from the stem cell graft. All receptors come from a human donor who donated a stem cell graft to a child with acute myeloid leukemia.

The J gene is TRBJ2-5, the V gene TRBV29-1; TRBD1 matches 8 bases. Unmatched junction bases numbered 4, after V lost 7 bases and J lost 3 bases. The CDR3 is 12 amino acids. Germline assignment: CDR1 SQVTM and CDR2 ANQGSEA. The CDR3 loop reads CSARQGKETQYF. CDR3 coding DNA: TGCAGCGCCAGACAGGGGAAAGAGACCCAGTACTTC.

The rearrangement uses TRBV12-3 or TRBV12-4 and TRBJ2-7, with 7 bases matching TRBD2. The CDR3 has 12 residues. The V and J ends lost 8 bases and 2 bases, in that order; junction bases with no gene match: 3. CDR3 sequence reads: CASGRAPYEQYF. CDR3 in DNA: TGTGCCAGCGGGAGGGCCCCCTACGAGCAGTACTTC.

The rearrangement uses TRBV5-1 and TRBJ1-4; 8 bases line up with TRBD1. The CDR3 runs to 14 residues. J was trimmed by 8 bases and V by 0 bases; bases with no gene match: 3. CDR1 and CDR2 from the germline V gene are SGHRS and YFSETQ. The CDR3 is CASSLGTGTEKLFF. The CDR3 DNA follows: TGCGCCAGCAGCTTGGGGACAGGGACCGAAAAACTGTTTTTT. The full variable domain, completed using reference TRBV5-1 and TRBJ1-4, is KAGVTQTPRYLIKTRGQQVTLSCSPISGHRSVSWYQQTPGQGLQFLFEYFSETQRNKGNFPGRFSGRQFSNSRSEMNVSTLELGDSALYLCASSLGTGTEKLFFGSGTQLSVL.

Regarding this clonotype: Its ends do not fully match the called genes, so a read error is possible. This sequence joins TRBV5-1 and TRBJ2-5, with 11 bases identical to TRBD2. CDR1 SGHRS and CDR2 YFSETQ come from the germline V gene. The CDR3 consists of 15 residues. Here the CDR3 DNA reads TGCGCCAGCAGCATTCGACTAGCGGGACAAGATACCCAGTACTTC. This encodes CASSIRLAGQDTQYF. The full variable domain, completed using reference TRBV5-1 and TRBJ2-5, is KAGVTQTPRYLIKTRGQQVTLSCSPISGHRSVSWYQQTPGQGLQFLFEYFSETQRNKGNFPGRFSGRQFSNSRSEMNVSTLELGDSALYLCASSIRLAGQDTQYFGPGTRLLVL.

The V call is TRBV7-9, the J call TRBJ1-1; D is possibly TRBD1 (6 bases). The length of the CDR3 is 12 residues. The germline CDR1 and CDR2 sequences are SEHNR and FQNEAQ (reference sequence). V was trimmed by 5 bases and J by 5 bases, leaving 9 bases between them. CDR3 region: CASSRGQTEAFF. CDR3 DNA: TGTGCCAGCAGCCGAGGACAGACTGAAGCTTTCTTT. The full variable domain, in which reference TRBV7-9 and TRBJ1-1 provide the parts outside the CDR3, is DTGVSQNPRHKITKRGQNVTFRCDPISEHNRLYWYRQTLGQGPEFLTYFQNEAQLEKSRLLSDRFSAERPKGSFSTLEIQRTEQGDSAMYLCASSRGQTEAFFGQGTRLTVV.

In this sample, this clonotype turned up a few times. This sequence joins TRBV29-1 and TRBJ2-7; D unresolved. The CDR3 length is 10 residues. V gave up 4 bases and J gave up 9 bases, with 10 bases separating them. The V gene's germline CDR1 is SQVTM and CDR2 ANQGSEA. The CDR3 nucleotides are TGCAGCGTTGCGGGCGGTGTGCAGTACTTC. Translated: CSVAGGVQYF.

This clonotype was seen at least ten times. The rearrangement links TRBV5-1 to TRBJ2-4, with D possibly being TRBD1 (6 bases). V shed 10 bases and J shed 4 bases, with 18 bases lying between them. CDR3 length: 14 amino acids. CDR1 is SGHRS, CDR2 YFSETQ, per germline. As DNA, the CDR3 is TGCGCCCCAGCGAGGTTGGACAGAAAAAACATTCAGTACTTC. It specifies CAPARLDRKNIQYF. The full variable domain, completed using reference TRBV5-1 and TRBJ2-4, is KAGVTQTPRYLIKTRGQQVTLSCSPISGHRSVSWYQQTPGQGLQFLFEYFSETQRNKGNFPGRFSGRQFSNSRSEMNVSTLELGDSALYLCAPARLDRKNIQYFGAGTRLSVL.

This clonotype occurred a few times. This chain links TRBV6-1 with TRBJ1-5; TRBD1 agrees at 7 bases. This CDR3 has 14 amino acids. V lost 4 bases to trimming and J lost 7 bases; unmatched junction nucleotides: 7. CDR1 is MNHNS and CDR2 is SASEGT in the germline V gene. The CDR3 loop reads CASSVQGSGQPQHF. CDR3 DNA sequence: TGTGCCAGCAGTGTACAGGGGAGCGGACAGCCCCAGCATTTT.

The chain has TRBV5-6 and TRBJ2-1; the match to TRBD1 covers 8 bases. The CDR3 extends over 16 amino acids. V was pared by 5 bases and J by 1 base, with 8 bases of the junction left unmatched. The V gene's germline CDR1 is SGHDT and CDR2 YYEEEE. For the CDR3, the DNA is TGTGCCAGCAGACGGTCAGGGGGCCGGTCCTACAATGAGCAGTTCTTC. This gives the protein CASRRSGGRSYNEQFF.

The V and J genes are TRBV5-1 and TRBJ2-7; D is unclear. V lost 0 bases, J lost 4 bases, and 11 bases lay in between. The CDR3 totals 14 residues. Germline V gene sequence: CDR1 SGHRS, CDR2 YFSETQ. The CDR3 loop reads CASSLGTPDYEQYF. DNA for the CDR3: TGCGCCAGCAGCTTGGGGACCCCAGATTACGAGCAGTACTTC.